This TCR beta chain was recorded in a study of blood T cell repertoires in COVID-19. Assay: immunoSEQ multiplex PCR; the TCRdb copy retains only in-frame clones and omits some. The repertoire holds some 240,000 clones, with nearly 90% as singletons. It was during active infection that Seattle patients were enrolled and then longitudinally followed. The CDR3 has 15 amino acids. The V end was cut by 4 bases, the J end by 2 bases, with 12 bases between. Germline CDR1 LNHDA, CDR2 SQIVND (reference sequence). This TCR came from a woman aged 60-75 years with COVID-19, enrolled during active disease. Sequenced sample: peripheral blood. The chain links TRBV19 to TRBJ1-3; D is uncertain. The CDR3 DNA reads TGTGCCAGTAGTAGCGCAAGAGTGCCTGGAAACACCATATATTTT. Amino acids: CASSSARVPGNTIYF.